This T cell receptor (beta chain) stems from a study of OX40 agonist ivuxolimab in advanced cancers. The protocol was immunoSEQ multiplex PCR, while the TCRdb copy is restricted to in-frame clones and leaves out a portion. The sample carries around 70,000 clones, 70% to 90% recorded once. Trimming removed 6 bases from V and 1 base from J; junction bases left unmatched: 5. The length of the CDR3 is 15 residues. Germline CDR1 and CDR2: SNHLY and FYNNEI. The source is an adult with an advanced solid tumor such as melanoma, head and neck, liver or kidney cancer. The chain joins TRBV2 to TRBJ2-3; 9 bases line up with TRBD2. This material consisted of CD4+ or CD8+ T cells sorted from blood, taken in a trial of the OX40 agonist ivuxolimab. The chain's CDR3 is CASSRPSGGTDTQYF. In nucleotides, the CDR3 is TGTGCCAGCAGCCGACCTAGCGGGGGCACAGATACGCAGTATTTT. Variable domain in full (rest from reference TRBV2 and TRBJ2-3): EPEVTQTPSHQVTQMGQEVILRCVPISNHLYFYWYRQILGQKVEFLVSFYNNEISEKSEIFDDQFSVERPDGSNFTLKIRSTKLEDSAMYFCASSRPSGGTDTQYFGPGTRLTVL.